This T cell receptor beta chain emerged from a study of T-cell memory formation after mild COVID-19. The table lists this clonotype with a few counts. Trimming shortened V by 1 base and J by 10 bases, and 13 bases separated the two germline ends. The CDR3 has 12 amino acids. CDR1 and CDR2 (germline): GTSNPN, SVGIG (reference sequence). TCRdb re-called the 5' RACE reads with MiXCR, one entry per CDR3 protein. The sample carries roughly 170,000 distinct CDR3 sequences, approximately 18% recorded once. The chain combines TRBV30 with TRBJ1-1, with D perhaps matching TRBD1 (6 bases). Source material: PBMCs or a T cell subset sorted from them (not recorded which). The source is a man younger than 35 who had mild COVID-19 (a few samples of this study predate the infection). Cell type and time point are not known. CDR3 loop: CAWSAGGGRAFF. CDR3 in DNA: TGTGCCTGGAGTGCCGGAGGGGGTCGAGCTTTCTTT. Based on the CDR3 plus reference TRBV30 and TRBJ1-1, the full variable domain is SQTIHQWPATLVQPVGSPLSLECTVEGTSNPNLYWYRQAAGRGLQLLFYSVGIGQISSEVPQNLSASRPQDRQFILSSKKLLLSDSGFYLCAWSAGGGRAFFGQGTRLTVV.